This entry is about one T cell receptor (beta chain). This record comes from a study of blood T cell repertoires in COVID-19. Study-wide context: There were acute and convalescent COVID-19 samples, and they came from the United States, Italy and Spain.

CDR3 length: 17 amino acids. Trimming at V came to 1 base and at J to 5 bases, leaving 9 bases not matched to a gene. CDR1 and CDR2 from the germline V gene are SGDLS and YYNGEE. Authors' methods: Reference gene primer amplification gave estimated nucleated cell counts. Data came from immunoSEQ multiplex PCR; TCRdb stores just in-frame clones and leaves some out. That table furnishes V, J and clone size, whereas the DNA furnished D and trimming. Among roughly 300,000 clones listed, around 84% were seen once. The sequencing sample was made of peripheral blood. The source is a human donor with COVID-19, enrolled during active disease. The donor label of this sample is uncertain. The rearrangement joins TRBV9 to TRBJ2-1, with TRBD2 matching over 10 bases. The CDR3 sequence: CASSVKAGGLGDNEQFF. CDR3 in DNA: TGTGCCAGCAGCGTAAAAGCGGGAGGGCTCGGGGACAATGAGCAGTTCTTC.